This paragraph reports one TCR beta chain. The antigen is not known. This entry belongs to a study of T cells in Graves' hyperthyroidism and ophthalmopathy. V lost 5 bases, J lost 11 bases, and 19 bases lay in between. This CDR3 has 15 amino acids. CDR1 is MDHEN and CDR2 is SYDVKM in the germline V gene. Study results and caveats: Progression to ophthalmopathy was predicted a median of approximately 6.4 months early.

Uncontrolled infection, other autoimmune disease, pregnancy or lactation excluded patients. TCR beta CDR3 regions were amplified from RNA. The HTBI primer set served for first-round RT-PCR of the TCR CDR3. TCRdb ran MiXCR on the multiplex PCR reads and lists one entry per CDR3 protein. The sample consists of roughly 560,000 distinct CDR3 sequences, 14% to 15% of them appearing once. Sequencing input: blood. This clonotype was sampled from a woman between 40 and 50 years old with Graves' ophthalmopathy. The chain joins TRBV28 to TRBJ1-6; perhaps TRBD1 as D (6 bases). The CDR3 spells CASSPGTRSKPPLHF. The DNA for the CDR3 is TGTGCCAGCAGTCCGGGGACACGCTCTAAGCCACCCCTCCACTTT.